This TCR beta chain is drawn from a study of cytomegalovirus exposure and HLA in healthy donors. Study-wide findings and caveats: Rarity characterized most TCR sequences, yet some public TCRs appeared in many donors.

This clone was recorded only once. The target antigen is unknown. The primer mix had 60 Vbeta and 13 Jbeta primers. Data came from immunoSEQ multiplex PCR; TCRdb stores just in-frame clones and leaves some out. The sample includes more than 85,000 clones, 84% seen only once; the top ten take more than 0.95%. The CDR3 runs 13 residues. Germline loops: CDR1 SGDLS, CDR2 YYNGEE. Material: PBMCs. The chain couples TRBV9 to TRBJ2-5; D is ambiguous. Gene TRBJ2-7 matches the end of the DNA better, so the J call may be wrong. The receptor comes from a woman between 18 and 29 years old in good health and CMV-seronegative. The CDR3 bases are TGTGCCAGCAGCGTAGGACTGAACTACGAGCAGTACTTC. This translates into CASSVGLNYEQYF.